The T cell receptor (beta chain) described here comes from a study of blood T cell repertoires in COVID-19. The CDR3 consists of 15 residues. Trimming pared 4 bases from V and 2 bases from J, leaving 15 bases between. The germline V gene encodes CDR1 LNHDA and CDR2 SQIVND (reference sequence). The repertoire was sequenced with immunoSEQ multiplex PCR; TCRdb's copy has only in-frame clones and lacks some. The data contain about 140,000 clones, 78% of them seen just once; the ten biggest clones take up approximately 2%. The sample was peripheral blood. The TCR was taken from a woman aged 55-69 years with acute or convalescent COVID-19. The genes are TRBV19 and TRBJ2-7; D remains unclear. Written as DNA, the CDR3 is TGTGCCAGTAGTACTTCGGCAGGAACAACCTACGAGCAGTACTTC. It is translated as CASSTSAGTTYEQYF.